The 13 T cell receptor beta chains listed next were all sequenced from one sample in a study of response to subunit inactivated influenza vaccine. TCRdb fed the RT-PCR reads into MiXCR, producing one record per CDR3 protein. The data contain 450,000 to 600,000 distinct CDR3 sequences, 16% of them singletons. Material: CD4+ T cells sorted from PBMCs, obtained less than 30 months after vaccination. All receptors come from a man between 50 and 75 years old who received an inactivated influenza vaccine.

This clonotype has at least ten counts. The CDR3 DNA reads as TGCAGTGCTCCCCGGGACATGGGGACCGGGGAGCTGTTTTTT. This encodes CSAPRDMGTGELFF. The rearrangement links TRBV20-1 to TRBJ2-2, with D tentatively TRBD1 (6 bases). The CDR3 is made up of 14 amino acids. The V end lost 5 bases, the J end lost 5 bases, and 15 bases lay between the germline ends. Germline V gene lookup returns CDR1 DFQATT and CDR2 SNEGSKA (reference sequence).

The chain joins TRBV4-3 to TRBJ1-5; TRBD1 agrees at 7 bases. CDR3 length equals 14 residues. V trimming: 1 base; J trimming: 7 bases; junction bases outside the gene matches: 4. Germline lookup yields CDR1 LGHNA and CDR2 YSLEER. As DNA, the CDR3 is TGCGCCAGCAGCCAAGGACAGGGTGGGCAGCCCCAGCATTTT. Translation: CASSQGQGGQPQHF.

The chain carries TRBV2 and TRBJ2-1; TRBD2 aligns across 13 bases. Germline trimming cut 6 bases from V and 8 bases from J; bases unmatched to any gene: 7. The germline CDR1 and CDR2 sequences are SNHLY and FYNNEI. The CDR3 contains 15 residues. CDR3 nucleotide sequence: TGTGCCAGCAGGGTACTAGCGGGAGGGCCGGATGAGCAGTTCTTC. Amino acids: CASRVLAGGPDEQFF.

This sequence joins TRBV6-2 or TRBV6-3 and TRBJ2-3; 12 bases match TRBD2. J lost 5 bases, V lost 0 bases, and 9 bases had no gene match. This CDR3 contains 18 residues. Germline V gene data show CDR1 as MNHEY and CDR2 as SVGEGT. The CDR3 region is CASSYSTSGGHDRDTQYF. The CDR3 DNA reads TGTGCCAGCAGTTACTCGACTAGCGGGGGTCATGATAGAGATACGCAGTATTTT.

V and J are TRBV4-2 and TRBJ2-3; 11 bases agree with TRBD2. The germline V gene encodes CDR1 LGHNA and CDR2 YNFKEQ. Trimming at V came to 0 bases and at J to 8 bases, leaving 7 bases not matched to a gene. CDR3 length equals 16 residues. CDR3 DNA sequence: TGTGCCAGCAGCCAAGATTGGCTCGGGACTAGCGGTACGCAGTATTTT. It yields the protein CASSQDWLGTSGTQYF.

This clonotype was recorded many times. The CDR3 coding sequence is TGTGCCAGCAGCTTGTCTCCAGGAAAGAACATTCAGTACTTC. It translates to CASSLSPGKNIQYF. J is TRBJ2-4 and V is TRBV5-5; D not certain. The CDR3 is 14 residues long. Germline V gene data show CDR1 as SGHKS and CDR2 as YYEKEE (reference sequence). The V end was cut by 1 base, the J end by 7 bases, with 12 bases between.

This clonotype was seen a handful of times. The chain employs TRBV6-5 and TRBJ2-2, with D perhaps TRBD1 (5 bases). The CDR3 covers 16 residues. The germline CDR1 and CDR2 sequences are MNHEY and SVGAGI. With 4 bases removed from V and 5 bases from J, the gap between germline ends came to 17 bases. The CDR3 DNA sequence: TGTGCCAGCAGTTCCCAGGGTGCCTGGGGTACCGGGGAGCTGTTTTTT. This translates into CASSSQGAWGTGELFF.

This clonotype has ten or more counts. The chain carries TRBV29-1 and TRBJ1-1; no definite D call. The CDR3 loop spans 12 amino acids. The V gene lost 6 bases and the J gene lost 0 bases, with 8 bases spanning the gap. The germline gives CDR1 SQVTM, CDR2 ANQGSEA. The CDR3 here is CSVGRVNTEAFF. The CDR3 region has the DNA TGCAGCGTAGGACGGGTGAACACTGAAGCTTTCTTT.

This rearrangement joins TRBV6-5 to TRBJ1-1; D unresolved. Looked up from germline, CDR1 is MNHEY and CDR2 is SVGAGI. The V gene lost 2 bases and the J gene lost 4 bases, with 11 bases spanning the gap. The CDR3 covers 14 residues. CDR3 sequence reads: CASSYGGQSTEAFF. The CDR3 DNA reads TGTGCCAGCAGTTACGGAGGTCAGAGCACTGAAGCTTTCTTT.

The chain couples TRBV20-1 to TRBJ1-5; tentatively, D is TRBD1 (5 bases). The ends were cut back, 6 bases at V and 2 bases at J, with 14 bases in the middle. The CDR3 runs to 14 residues. Germline lookup yields CDR1 DFQATT and CDR2 SNEGSKA (reference sequence). The CDR3 DNA sequence: TGCAGTGCAAGGGAGGGGCTTCGCAATCAGCCCCAGCATTTT. Encoded protein: CSAREGLRNQPQHF.

The CDR3: CAISRTSDGTGELFF. For the CDR3, the DNA is TGTGCCATCAGTAGGACTAGCGACGGCACCGGGGAGCTGTTTTTT. The chain recombines TRBV10-3 with TRBJ2-2, with TRBD2 matching 9 bases. Unmatched junction bases numbered 5, after V lost 5 bases and J lost 4 bases. The germline CDR1 and CDR2 sequences are ENHRY and SYGVKD. This CDR3 is built from 15 residues.

This clonotype turned up a few times. The chain joins TRBV11-1 to TRBJ2-1; 8 bases align to TRBD2. Looked up from germline, CDR1 is SGHAT and CDR2 is FQDESV (reference sequence). Trimming cost V 5 bases and J 12 bases; bases outside gene matches: 18. The CDR3 is 16 amino acids. The CDR3 spells CASSRGPSGQPQVQFF. CDR3 DNA: TGTGCCAGCAGCCGGGGTCCTAGCGGGCAACCTCAGGTGCAGTTCTTC.

The gene calls are TRBV20-1 and TRBJ1-6; D possibly corresponds to TRBD1 (6 bases). V was clipped by 1 base and J by 10 bases, with 20 bases between them. Per the germline V gene, CDR1 is DFQATT and CDR2 is SNEGSKA (reference sequence). This CDR3 has 16 residues. CDR3 in DNA: TGCAGTGCTAGAGGTCTTATACAGGGTTCGTGGTCACCCCTCCACTTT. It specifies CSARGLIQGSWSPLHF.